The clone carrying this T cell receptor beta chain was seen a few times. What it binds is unknown. The entry originates in a study of CD8 T cells in ankylosing spondylitis. Study conclusions and caveats: What appeared characteristic of ankylosing spondylitis blood was a TCR beta motif of fewer than ten highly homologous variants.

CDR3 size: 15 residues. V shed 4 bases, J shed 0 bases, and the junction held 5 bases outside the gene matches. Germline V gene sequence: CDR1 SGHRS, CDR2 YFSETQ. TCRdb redid the calling of the 5' RACE reads with MiXCR, one entry per CDR3 protein. Of fewer than 450,000 distinct CDR3 sequences detected, about a sixth appear once; the ten largest clones hold 1%. Sequenced sample: blood, either unsorted or a sorted T cell fraction (not recorded which). The sequence came from a male donor with ankylosing spondylitis. This rearrangement joins TRBV5-1 to TRBJ2-3, with 7 positions matching TRBD1. The CDR3 sequence: CASSTDRSSTDTQYF. As DNA, the CDR3 is TGCGCCAGCAGCACGGACAGGTCTAGCACAGATACGCAGTATTTT.